This T cell receptor (beta chain) was profiled in a study of cytomegalovirus exposure and HLA in healthy donors. Whole-study context: Researchers previously reported finding some 110 million unique TCR beta sequences from about 170 million T cells.

PCR primers comprised 60 Vbeta and 13 Jbeta primers. Method: immunoSEQ multiplex PCR; TCRdb's copy keeps in-frame clones and lacks some. The sample lists about 97,000 clones; roughly four fifths were seen once. Regarding the study as a whole: Listed as cytomegalovirus-associated were about 160 TCR beta chains. Analyzed later, association rates of TCRs varied across HLA loci, with DRB1 most and HLA-C fewest. Among CMV-associated TCR beta chains, most appeared HLA-restricted in a later analysis.

This clone was observed a single time. The antigen remains unidentified. The CDR3 does not end in the conserved phenylalanine or tryptophan, so this is likely a read error. The sample consisted of PBMCs. The TCR originated in a man between 35 and 55 years old in good health and CMV-seronegative.

The CDR3 DNA reads TGCGCCAGCAGCTTGGACGGAACTTATAGCAATCAGCCCCAGCATGTT. Its translation is CASSLDGTYSNQPQHV. J is TRBJ1-5 and V is TRBV5-1; no firm D call. V was clipped by 0 bases and J by 0 bases, with 10 bases between them. Germline V gives CDR1 SGHRS, CDR2 YFSETQ. The CDR3 consists of 16 residues.